The rows below give T cell receptor beta chains drawn from one sample of a study of blood T cell repertoires in COVID-19. TCRdb's copy holds only in-frame clones and misses some; the assay was immunoSEQ multiplex PCR. The repertoire holds 50,000 to 65,000 clones, about 90% seen once, with over 6.5% in the top ten. Sequences were obtained from peripheral blood. The source is a woman aged 55-69 years with active or convalescent COVID-19. Both conserved end residues are part of each CDR3. The order of the fields is CDR3 DNA, CDR3 protein, clone size, D gene, J gene, V gene. The D gene is left open where the match is weak. For some rows the clone size is stated as once, few or many, or as a class when expanded; others skip it.

TGTGCCAGCACTCCTCGGGCGGGGGGGAACACAGATACGCAGTATTTT | CASTPRAGGNTDTQYF | NA | TRBD2 | TRBJ2-3 | TRBV2
TGTGCCAGCAGTCCATTAGGGAGAGGCTACACCTTC | CASSPLGRGYTF | NA | NA | TRBJ1-2 | TRBV28
TGTGCCGGTGGGCAGGGGGCGAATCAGCCCCAGCATTTT | CAGGQGANQPQHF | NA | TRBD1 | TRBJ1-5 | TRBV19
TGTGCCAACGGGGGACCCGCTAATGAAAAACTGTTTTTT | CANGGPANEKLFF | NA | NA | TRBJ1-4 | TRBV30
TGTGCCAGTAGTCGGACAGCTAGCACAGATACGCAGTATTTT | CASSRTASTDTQYF | NA | NA | TRBJ2-3 | TRBV19
TGTGCCAGCAGCCAAAATAGCAACGGCAATGAGCAGTTCTTC | CASSQNSNGNEQFF | NA | NA | TRBJ2-1 | TRBV3-1/TRBV3-2
TGTGCCAGCAGCCGGGGGCTAGCGGGAGCCAATGAGCAGTTCTTC | CASSRGLAGANEQFF | NA | TRBD2 | TRBJ2-1 | TRBV11-2
TGTGCCAGCAGTCTATGGACAAAAGAAAAACTGTTTTTT | CASSLWTKEKLFF | NA | NA | TRBJ1-4 | TRBV28
TGTGCCAGCGGGGCGGAGAGGGCTTTCTTT | CASGAERAFF | NA | NA | TRBJ1-1 | TRBV7-9
TGTGCCAGCAGTTTCTCAGGCTATGGCTACACCTTC | CASSFSGYGYTF | NA | NA | TRBJ1-2 | TRBV28
TGTGCCAGCAGTTCAGAATATAGCAATCAGCCCCAGCATTTT | CASSSEYSNQPQHF | once | NA | TRBJ1-5 | TRBV6-5
TGTGCTAGTGGTCCCTCAGGAGGGAATACGCAGTATTTT | CASGPSGGNTQYF | NA | NA | TRBJ2-3 | TRBV12-5
TGTGCCAGCAGCCTAGGACTAGCTCCCCTTCCTAGCACAGATACGCAGTATTTT | CASSLGLAPLPSTDTQYF | NA | TRBD2 | TRBJ2-3 | TRBV5-4
TGTGCCAGCAGTTTTCGCGGAGATGGCTACACCTTC | CASSFRGDGYTF | NA | NA | TRBJ1-2 | TRBV28
TGTGCCACCAAACCTAGCGAGGGGTACGAGCAGTACTTC | CATKPSEGYEQYF | NA | NA | TRBJ2-7 | TRBV15
TGCGCCAGCAGCCAATGGTTCGGAGGGCGCGAGCAGTACTTC | CASSQWFGGREQYF | once | NA | TRBJ2-7 | TRBV4-1
TGTGCCAGCAGTGAATCCCCCCCGGGGACAGCTTACACTGAAGCTTTCTTT | CASSESPPGTAYTEAFF | NA | TRBD1 | TRBJ1-1 | TRBV6-1
TGTGCCAGCAGCTCACCGGTCTTAGCGGGGGGGCTTAATGAGCAGTTCTTC | CASSSPVLAGGLNEQFF | few | TRBD2 | TRBJ2-1 | TRBV7-3
TGTGCCACTCAGGGGAAGGCCTACGAGCAGTACTTC | CATQGKAYEQYF | NA | NA | TRBJ2-7 | TRBV6-5
TGTGCCAGCAGTGAAGCAGATAGCGGGAACAGCTACGAGCAGTACTTC | CASSEADSGNSYEQYF | NA | TRBD2 | TRBJ2-7 | TRBV6-1
TGTGCCACCAGTCAGGGGTTTACTAACTATGGCTACACCTTC | CATSQGFTNYGYTF | few | NA | TRBJ1-2 | TRBV15
TGCGCCAGCAGCGGGCCGAACACCGGGGAGCTGTTTTTT | CASSGPNTGELFF | NA | NA | TRBJ2-2 | TRBV5-1
TGTGCCAGCAGTTTCAGGGTAAGCTCCTACGAGCAGTACTTC | CASSFRVSSYEQYF | NA | NA | TRBJ2-7 | TRBV6-9
TGTGCCAGCAGTTTATTTCCGGAGAACTATGGCTACACCTTC | CASSLFPENYGYTF | few | NA | TRBJ1-2 | TRBV28
TGTGCCAGCACCCTACGCCGGACAGAGAACTATGGCTACACCTTC | CASTLRRTENYGYTF | few | NA | TRBJ1-2 | TRBV6-5
TGCAGCGTTGACGACAGGAGCCCCTTAAACTATGGCTACACCTTC | CSVDDRSPLNYGYTF | NA | NA | TRBJ1-2 | TRBV29-1
TGTGCCACCAAAGAACGGGGGACAGCCTATCAGCCCCAGCATTTT | CATKERGTAYQPQHF | NA | TRBD1 | TRBJ1-5 | TRBV6-4
TGTGCCAGCTCACCAACAGGGGCACCTAACACTGAAGCTTTCTTT | CASSPTGAPNTEAFF | NA | TRBD1 | TRBJ1-1 | TRBV18
TGTGCCACCAGTCGGGGATTCTATGGCTACACCTTC | CATSRGFYGYTF | NA | NA | TRBJ1-2 | TRBV24-1
TGTGCCAGTAGTTCCCGGACTGAGAACACCGGGGAGCTGTTTTTT | CASSSRTENTGELFF | NA | NA | TRBJ2-2 | TRBV19
TGTGCCAGCAGCTCCGGGGGACGGCTCTATGGCTACACCTTC | CASSSGGRLYGYTF | once | NA | TRBJ1-2 | TRBV28
TGTGCCAGCAATCCGGGACTAGCGGGGACGCAGTTCTTC | CASNPGLAGTQFF | NA | TRBD2 | TRBJ2-1 | TRBV6-5
TGTGCCAGCAGCGCTCGTCGGGAACAGGGAATGGGGGAGACCCAGTACTTC | CASSARREQGMGETQYF | NA | NA | TRBJ2-5 | TRBV7-9
TGTGCCAGCAGCCAAGCTCCTAGCGTCTACGAGCAGTACTTC | CASSQAPSVYEQYF | NA | NA | TRBJ2-7 | TRBV3-1/TRBV3-2
TGTGCCAGCAGCGTAGCAGGAGGGGTAGATCAGCCCCAGCATTTT | CASSVAGGVDQPQHF | NA | NA | TRBJ1-5 | TRBV9
TGTGCCTGGGGAGATGAGGGGCGGGGGTATGGCTACACCTTC | CAWGDEGRGYGYTF | NA | NA | TRBJ1-2 | TRBV30
TGTGCCAGCAGCTTGGGGGACAGAGGAGCTAACTATGGCTACACCTTC | CASSLGDRGANYGYTF | NA | TRBD1 | TRBJ1-2 | TRBV5-4
TGTGCTAGTGGTTTCGGGACAGGGGGCCAGGTAAGCTCCTACAATGAGCAGTTCTTC | CASGFGTGGQVSSYNEQFF | NA | TRBD1 | TRBJ2-1 | TRBV12-5
TGTGCCAGCAGTCCTGTGGCGGGAGGAGTGGCCGGGGAGCTGTTTTTT | CASSPVAGGVAGELFF | NA | TRBD2 | TRBJ2-2 | TRBV6-6